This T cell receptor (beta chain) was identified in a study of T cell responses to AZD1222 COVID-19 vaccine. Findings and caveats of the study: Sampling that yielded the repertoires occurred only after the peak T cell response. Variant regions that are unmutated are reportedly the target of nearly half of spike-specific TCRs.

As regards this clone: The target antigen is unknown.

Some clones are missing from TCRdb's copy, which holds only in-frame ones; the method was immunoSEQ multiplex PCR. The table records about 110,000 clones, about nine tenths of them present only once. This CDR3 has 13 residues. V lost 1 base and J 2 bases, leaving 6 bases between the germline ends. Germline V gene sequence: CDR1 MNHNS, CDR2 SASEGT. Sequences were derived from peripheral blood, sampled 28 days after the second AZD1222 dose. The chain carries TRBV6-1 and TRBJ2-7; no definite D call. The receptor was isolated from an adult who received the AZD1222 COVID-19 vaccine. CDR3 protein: CASSEGEAYEQYF. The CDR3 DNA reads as TGTGCCAGCAGTGAAGGTGAAGCCTACGAGCAGTACTTC.